This T cell receptor beta chain came from a study of blood T cell repertoires in COVID-19. The data were produced by immunoSEQ multiplex PCR, yet TCRdb's version contains in-frame clones alone and is incomplete. The sample holds approximately 500,000 clones, roughly nine tenths seen once. Looked up from germline, CDR1 is ENHRY and CDR2 is SYGVKD. The CDR3 spans 15 residues. The V and J ends lost 4 bases and 8 bases, in that order; junction bases with no gene match: 9. This receptor was taken from a woman aged 50 to 60 with COVID-19, enrolled during active disease. Sequenced: peripheral blood. The chain carries TRBV10-3 and TRBJ1-2, with 11 bases matching TRBD1. For the CDR3, the DNA is TGTGCCATCAGTGCCGGGACAGGGGGAAGTGGAGGCTACACCTTC. Translated, it gives CAISAGTGGSGGYTF.